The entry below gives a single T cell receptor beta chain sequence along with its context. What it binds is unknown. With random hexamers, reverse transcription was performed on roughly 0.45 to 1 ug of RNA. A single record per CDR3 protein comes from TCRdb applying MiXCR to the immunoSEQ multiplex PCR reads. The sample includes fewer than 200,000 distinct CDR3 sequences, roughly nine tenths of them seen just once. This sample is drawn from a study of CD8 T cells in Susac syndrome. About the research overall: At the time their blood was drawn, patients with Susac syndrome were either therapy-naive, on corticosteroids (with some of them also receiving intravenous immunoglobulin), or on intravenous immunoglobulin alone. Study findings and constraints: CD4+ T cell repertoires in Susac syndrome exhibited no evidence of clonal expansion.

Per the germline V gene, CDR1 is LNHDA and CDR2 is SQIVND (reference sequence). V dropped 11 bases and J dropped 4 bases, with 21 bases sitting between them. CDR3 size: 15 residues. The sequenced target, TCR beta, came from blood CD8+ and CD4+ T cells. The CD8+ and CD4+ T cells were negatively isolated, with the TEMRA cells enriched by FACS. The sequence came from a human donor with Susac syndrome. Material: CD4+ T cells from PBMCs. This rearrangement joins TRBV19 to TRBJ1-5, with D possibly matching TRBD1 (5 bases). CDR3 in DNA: TGTGCCTCCCAAAGACGGGCCGAGGGGAATCAGCCCCAGCATTTT. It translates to CASQRRAEGNQPQHF.